This TCR beta chain is from a study of T-cell memory formation after mild COVID-19. Between the trimmed V and J ends, which lost 5 bases and 2 bases, there was a span of 9 bases. The germline gives CDR1 SQVTM, CDR2 ANQGSEA. The CDR3 totals 12 residues. TCRdb analysed the 5' RACE reads with MiXCR anew, one entry per CDR3 protein. The sample shows just under 150,000 distinct CDR3 sequences, 15% to 20% of them seen only once. The sample taken for sequencing was PBMCs or a T cell subset sorted from them (not recorded which). The receptor was derived from an adult woman who had mild COVID-19 (a few samples of this study predate the infection). Cell type and time point are not known. This chain links TRBV29-1 with TRBJ1-2; D gene ambiguous. CDR3 loop: CSVLPENYGYTF. Here the CDR3 DNA reads TGCAGCGTTCTTCCTGAGAACTATGGCTACACCTTC. Variable domain in full (rest from reference TRBV29-1 and TRBJ1-2): SAVISQKPSRDICQRGTSLTIQCQVDSQVTMMFWYRQQPGQSLTLIATANQGSEATYESGFVIDKFPISRPNLTFSTLTVSNMSPEDSSIYLCSVLPENYGYTFGSGTRLTVV.